The sequence of this T cell receptor beta chain was determined in a study of CD8+ T cells in alopecia areata. Study-level background: Scoring treated patients' severity relied on the percentage of scalp area affected.

Treatment meaning: oral pan-JAK inhibitor, 5-10 mg twice daily. Comment on this clone: Its antigen is undetermined.

This CDR3 is 13 amino acids long. Germline V gives CDR1 GTSNPN, CDR2 SVGIG (reference sequence). V gave up 2 bases and J gave up 2 bases, with 9 bases separating them. Reverse transcribed after extraction, RNA yielded cDNA as the sequencing template. Libraries were prepared by immunoSEQ multiplex PCR; TCRdb keeps only in-frame clonotypes and omits some of them. The sample has about 140,000 clones; roughly 82% are singletons. Points from the study as a whole: With patients, TCR sharing proved less clear than in mice, a difference possibly related to HLA. Amid tofacitinib therapy, many expanded lesional clones stayed present in scalp and blood. Greater clonality was observed in lesional scalp samples, especially alopecia totalis/universalis, versus normal scalp.

The V gene is TRBV30, the J gene TRBJ1-2, with D possibly being TRBD1 (5 bases). This sequence was found in a human donor with alopecia areata. The sample in question was CD8+ T cells sorted from blood, obtained at week 4, from a patient treated with tofacitinib. The CDR3 DNA follows: TGTGCCTGGAGTCAGGGATCCAACTATGGCTACACCTTC. The encoded protein is CAWSQGSNYGYTF.